A selection of T cell receptor beta chains follows, all from one sample in a study of CD8+ T cells in alopecia areata. Only in-frame clones appear in the TCRdb table, and some are missing; sequencing was by immunoSEQ multiplex PCR. The table has roughly 250,000 clones, 67% seen once; the top ten hold around 1.2%. The material was CD4+ T cells sorted from blood, obtained at week 0. The receptors stem from a human donor with alopecia areata. The CDR3 runs from the conserved cysteine through the conserved F or W. A D gene is named only where the DNA matches it firmly. Clone size appears in some rows only: once, few, many, or a class for an expanded clone.

J gene | D gene | clone size | V gene | CDR3 DNA | CDR3 protein
TRBJ2-2 | NA | NA | TRBV6-5 | TGTGCCAGCAGTTACCGGACTGCGGGGGAGCTGTTTTTT | CASSYRTAGELFF
TRBJ1-4 | NA | NA | TRBV30 | TGTGCCTGCCCCGCGGGGGGCTCGCCAACTAATGAAAAACTGTTTTTT | CACPAGGSPTNEKLFF
TRBJ2-3 | NA | NA | TRBV7-9 | TGTGCCAGCAGCTGGTCATCGGTATTAGATACGCAGTATTTT | CASSWSSVLDTQYF
TRBJ2-2 | TRBD1 | NA | TRBV30 | TGTGCCTGGAGCCGACAGGGAGCTGGTTTGGCCGGGGAGCTGTTTTTT | CAWSRQGAGLAGELFF
TRBJ2-7 | NA | NA | TRBV6-5 | TGTGCCAGCGGGTACGAGCAGTACTTC | CASGYEQYF
TRBJ2-6 | TRBD1 | NA | TRBV7-3 | TGTGCCAGCAGCATAAGGACAGGGGGACAAAAGAGCTCTGGGGCCAACGTCCTGACTTTC | CASSIRTGGQKSSGANVLTF
TRBJ2-5 | TRBD2 | NA | TRBV7-2 | TGTGCCAGCAGCTTTGGCGGGGGGGCCAAAGAGACCCAGTACTTC | CASSFGGGAKETQYF
TRBJ2-5 | NA | NA | TRBV6-1 | TGTGCCAGCAGTTACGGGGAGACCCAGTACTTC | CASSYGETQYF
TRBJ2-1 | NA | NA | TRBV7-3 | TGTGCCAGCAGCTCTGGCGGTTTTGACAATGAGCAGTTCTTC | CASSSGGFDNEQFF
TRBJ2-7 | NA | NA | TRBV30 | TGTGCCTGGATTAGTACTACAGCTTACTTC | CAWISTTAYF
TRBJ1-6 | NA | NA | TRBV5-1 | TGCGCCAGCAGCTTGGAGTCGCAGGGAACGTCACCCCTCCACTTT | CASSLESQGTSPLHF
TRBJ2-2 | NA | NA | TRBV5-4 | TGTGCCAGCCGCCAGGGGTGGAACACCGGGGAGCTGTTTTTT | CASRQGWNTGELFF
TRBJ2-5 | NA | NA | TRBV5-4 | TGTGCCAGCAGCTTGGTCCCCACAGGGCGGGAGACCCAGTACTTC | CASSLVPTGRETQYF
TRBJ2-2 | NA | NA | TRBV5-1 | TGCGCCAGCAGCTTCAGGGGTACCGGGGAGCTGTTTTTT | CASSFRGTGELFF
TRBJ1-1 | NA | NA | TRBV5-1 | TGCGCCAGCAGCCCTGGACGTGGTGAAGCTTTCTTT | CASSPGRGEAFF
TRBJ1-1 | NA | few | TRBV7-2 | TGTGCCAGCAGCCCCCGACAGGTTGAAGCTTTCTTT | CASSPRQVEAFF
TRBJ2-3 | TRBD2 | NA | TRBV18 | TGTGCCAGCTCATCCCAGCGGGAAAGCACAGATACGCAGTATTTT | CASSSQRESTDTQYF
TRBJ2-3 | NA | NA | TRBV2 | TGTGCCAGCAGTCCCATGACAGATACGCAGTATTTT | CASSPMTDTQYF
TRBJ2-2 | TRBD1 | NA | TRBV19 | TGTGCCAGTAGTACCGACAGGGTTGTTCGGGAGCTGTTTTTT | CASSTDRVVRELFF
TRBJ2-7 | NA | once | TRBV5-1 | TGCGCCAGCGGCACGGGGACCTCCTCCTACGAGCAGTACTTC | CASGTGTSSYEQYF
TRBJ2-1 | TRBD2 | NA | TRBV27 | TGTGCCAGCAACCGAGCGGGGTACTACAATGAGCAGTTCTTC | CASNRAGYYNEQFF
TRBJ2-3 | NA | once | TRBV5-1 | TGCGCCAGCAGCTTGGGACTAGGTACAGATACGCAGTATTTT | CASSLGLGTDTQYF
TRBJ1-6 | NA | NA | TRBV10-3 | TGTGCCATCAGTGATCCGGGCCCGACCTCACCCCTCCACTTT | CAISDPGPTSPLHF
TRBJ2-5 | NA | NA | TRBV7-2 | TGTGCCAGCAGCTTCAGTGGCCAAGAGACCCAGTACTTC | CASSFSGQETQYF
TRBJ1-4 | NA | NA | TRBV30 | TGTGCCTGGAGCGCCGGTGCAACTAATGAAAAACTGTTTTTT | CAWSAGATNEKLFF
TRBJ2-1 | NA | NA | TRBV4-2 | TGTGCCAGCAGCCCCGCCCCGGCAGGGGACTACAATGAGCAGTTCTTC | CASSPAPAGDYNEQFF
TRBJ2-3 | NA | NA | TRBV5-4 | TGTGCCAGCAGCTCAGGGGACCCAGGGGCTAGCACAGATACGCAGTATTTT | CASSSGDPGASTDTQYF
TRBJ2-2 | TRBD2 | few | TRBV29-1 | TGCAGCGTTAGACCATCGGGGGGATGGACCGGGGAGCTGTTTTTT | CSVRPSGGWTGELFF
TRBJ2-3 | TRBD1 | NA | TRBV2 | TGTGCCAGCAGTCTGACAGGGCACAGGCAGTATTTT | CASSLTGHRQYF
TRBJ2-7 | TRBD2 | few | TRBV9 | TGTGCCAGCAGCGTAGAGGTGGGGAGGGACGAGCAGTACTTC | CASSVEVGRDEQYF
TRBJ2-1 | NA | NA | TRBV30 | TGTGCCTGGAGCTTTAGCCTAGCCCCCTACAATGAGCAGTTCTTC | CAWSFSLAPYNEQFF